The rows below give T cell receptor beta chains drawn from one sample of a study of identical twins. TCRdb re-derived calls from the 5' RACE reads in MiXCR, one entry per CDR3 protein. The sample lists hundreds of thousands of distinct CDR3 sequences, 15% to 20% occurring once. These data were likewise used in another study, on T cells expressing NK-cell markers.

The sequencing sample was made of PBMCs. These receptors were collected from a woman in her late teens or twenties in good health. CDR3s include the opening cysteine and the closing phenylalanine or tryptophan. The D gene is left open where the match is weak. The size entry is marked missing in some rows and otherwise reads once, few, many or a size class.

>TRBJ1-2|TRBV4-3|few|-
CASSQVGRAGYTF
TGCGCCAGCAGCCAAGTAGGGAGGGCTGGCTACACCTTC
>TRBJ1-5|TRBV6-5|-|-
CASSYVTGQPQHF
TGTGCCAGCAGTTACGTTACAGGGCAGCCCCAGCATTTT
>TRBJ2-7|TRBV10-3|-|-
CAARGGGDQYYEQYF
TGTGCCGCTCGGGGAGGGGGGGACCAATACTACGAGCAGTACTTC
>TRBJ2-5|TRBV6-1|few|-
CASSQAGRDEYQETQYF
TGTGCCAGCAGTCAAGCCGGCCGGGACGAGTACCAAGAGACCCAGTACTTC
>TRBJ2-2|TRBV18|-|-
CASPNLVLGPTPLNTGELFF
TGTGCCAGCCCCAATCTCGTCTTAGGCCCCACTCCCCTGAACACCGGGGAGCTGTTTTTT
>TRBJ2-3|TRBV6-2/TRBV6-3|-|-
CASSLSRAQTQFF
TGTGCCAGCAGCCTTTCTAGAGCACAGACGCAGTTTTTT
>TRBJ2-3|TRBV4-3|few|TRBD2
CASSQWGRASGGTDTQYF
TGCGCCAGCAGCCAATGGGGTCGAGCTAGCGGGGGCACAGATACGCAGTATTTT
>TRBJ2-4|TRBV5-1|few|TRBD2
CASMLGREGTGAKNIQYF
TGCGCCAGCATGTTGGGGCGGGAGGGCACGGGAGCCAAAAACATTCAGTACTTC
>TRBJ2-1|TRBV5-1|-|-
CASSLFPSQAGEQFF
TGCGCCAGCAGCTTGTTCCCTAGTCAGGCGGGCGAGCAGTTCTTC
>TRBJ2-7|TRBV11-3|-|-
CASSLDSGVGEQYF
TGTGCCAGCAGCTTAGATTCAGGGGTCGGGGAGCAGTACTTC
>TRBJ1-2|TRBV7-9|few|TRBD1
CASSVISGGLGYTF
TGTGCCAGCAGCGTCATTTCAGGGGGCCTTGGCTACACCTTC